A selection of T cell receptor beta chains follows, all from one sample in a study of shared clonotypes between healthy human individuals. Using immunoSEQ multiplex PCR, the repertoire was profiled, and TCRdb retains in-frame clones only, with some absent. The profile covers about 2.4 million clones, with over 85% appearing a single time and roughly 0.39% taken by the ten largest. Material for sequencing was naive CD4+ T cells from PBMCs. These receptor sequences come from a man in his late teens or twenties in good health. Some clones in this sample may be carry-over from other donors' samples. Each CDR3 is given with its conserved first and last residue.

V: TRBV5-1; CDR3: CASSPPGRGYGYTF
V: TRBV5-1; CDR3: CASSLTLAGGETQYF
V: TRBV4-2; CDR3: CASSQGSATGELFF
V: TRBV5-1; CDR3: CASSPDSGLGGKLFF
V: TRBV18; CDR3: CASSETLRDLLFF
V: TRBV11-2; CDR3: CASSSITGRFYEQYF
V: TRBV11-3; CDR3: CASSLQGQGVNEQFF
V: TRBV2; CDR3: CASSARRVQETQYF
V: TRBV5-1; CDR3: CASSFGADLSYNEQFF
V: TRBV6-5; CDR3: CASSFGGTSGYTF
V: TRBV6-1; CDR3: CASRVWGTGHEQFF
V: TRBV10-3; CDR3: CAIRNGLAGVRDTQYF
V: TRBV28; CDR3: CASIGATNQPQHF
V: TRBV28; CDR3: CASSFFRAHQGQGYTF
V: TRBV29-1; CDR3: CSVVAGFTDTQYF
V: TRBV19; CDR3: CASTSLDRGNQPQHF
V: TRBV15; CDR3: CATGSYNEQFF
V: TRBV18; CDR3: CASSRPGTPAETQYF
V: TRBV7-2; CDR3: CASSLVSDSYNEQFF
V: TRBV7-2; CDR3: CASSSGTSGVNEQFF
V: TRBV4-1; CDR3: CASSQDSSGRALYNEQFF
V: TRBV7-8; CDR3: CASSLEVPGDIQYF
V: TRBV6-5; CDR3: CASRKTGTGGREQYF
V: TRBV30; CDR3: CAWSTRTGQPHPYGYTF
V: TRBV5-3; CDR3: CARSYPLSTGGATDTQYF
V: TRBV5-1; CDR3: CASSLDPGFYEQYF
V: TRBV6-5; CDR3: CASSYRWTSTNEQFF
V: TRBV5-1; CDR3: CASSGTEYNEQFF